The TCR beta chain under discussion was sequenced for a study of neurological immune-mediated disorders. General study points: HTLV-1-associated myelopathy showed the most TCR clonal expansion; multiple sclerosis the least, below healthy controls.

About this clonotype itself: The target antigen is unknown. Relative to the germline gene, one junction end is altered; a read error may explain this.

Germline-derived CDR1 and CDR2 are MGHRA and YSYEKL. The CDR3 has 15 residues. TCRdb called the 5' RACE reads again in MiXCR, with one record for every CDR3 protein. The sample lists some 50,000 distinct CDR3 sequences; about 26% were seen once. The unsorted libraries were generated from a total of 2 million PBMCs, which had been stored in RNAlater at -80 C. The sequence was collected from a woman in her 70s in good health. What was sequenced was PBMCs. The chain has TRBV4-1 and TRBJ2-7; 10 bases fit TRBD1. The CDR3 nucleotides read TGCACCAGCAGCTGGGGCCAGGACAGGGGGTACGAGCAGTACTTC. Its protein is CTSSWGQDRGYEQYF.